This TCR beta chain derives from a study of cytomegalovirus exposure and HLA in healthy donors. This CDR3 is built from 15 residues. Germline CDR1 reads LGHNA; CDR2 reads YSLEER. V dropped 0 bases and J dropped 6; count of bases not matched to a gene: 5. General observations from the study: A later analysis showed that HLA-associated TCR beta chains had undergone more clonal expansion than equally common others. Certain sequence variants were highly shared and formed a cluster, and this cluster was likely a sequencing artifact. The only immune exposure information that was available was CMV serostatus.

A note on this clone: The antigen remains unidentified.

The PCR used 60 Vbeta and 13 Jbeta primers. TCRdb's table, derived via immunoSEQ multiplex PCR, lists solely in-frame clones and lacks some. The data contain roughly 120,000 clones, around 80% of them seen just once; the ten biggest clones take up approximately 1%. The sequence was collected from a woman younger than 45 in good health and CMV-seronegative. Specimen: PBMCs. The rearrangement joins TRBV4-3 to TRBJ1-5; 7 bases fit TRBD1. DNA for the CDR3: TGCGCCAGCAGCCAAGAGAGGGGGCGAGGTCAGCCCCAGCATTTT. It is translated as CASSQERGRGQPQHF.